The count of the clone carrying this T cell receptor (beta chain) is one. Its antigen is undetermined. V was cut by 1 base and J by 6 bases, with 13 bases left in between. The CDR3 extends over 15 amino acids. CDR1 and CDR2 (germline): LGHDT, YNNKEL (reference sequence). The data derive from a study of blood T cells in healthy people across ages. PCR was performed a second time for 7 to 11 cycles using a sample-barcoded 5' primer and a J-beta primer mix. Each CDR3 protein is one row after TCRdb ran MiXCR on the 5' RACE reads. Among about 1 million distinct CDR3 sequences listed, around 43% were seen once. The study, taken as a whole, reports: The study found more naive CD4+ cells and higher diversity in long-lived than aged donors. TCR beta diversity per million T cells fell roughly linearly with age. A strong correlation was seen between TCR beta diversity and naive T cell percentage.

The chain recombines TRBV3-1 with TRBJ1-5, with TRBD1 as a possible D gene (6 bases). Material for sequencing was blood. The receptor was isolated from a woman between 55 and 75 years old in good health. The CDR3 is CASSQGGRGGQPQHF. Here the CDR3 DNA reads TGTGCCAGCAGCCAAGGGGGGCGAGGGGGTCAGCCCCAGCATTTT.